These 23 T cell receptor beta chains were all obtained from the same sample, sequenced in a study of blood T cell repertoires in COVID-19. Using immunoSEQ multiplex PCR, the repertoire was profiled, and TCRdb retains in-frame clones only, with some absent. The sample holds fewer than 350,000 clones; around 85% are singletons and the top ten take around 2.1%. Sample: peripheral blood. These receptor sequences come from a woman aged 25 to 39 who had recovered from COVID-19.

The chain recombines TRBV21-1 with TRBJ2-7; no DNA check was done on the table's D call, TRBD2. TRBV21-1 counts as a pseudogene. The CDR3 loop spans 14 amino acids. CDR3 sequence (DNA): TGTGCCAGCAGTCCTTCCGGGGAAGGCCACGAGCAGTACTTC. It specifies CASSPSGEGHEQYF.

V is TRBV19 and J is TRBJ2-7; D gene uncertain. Germline assignment: CDR1 LNHDA and CDR2 SQIVND (reference sequence). V shed 3 bases and J shed 1 base, with 10 bases lying between them. The CDR3 runs to 14 residues. The CDR3 nucleotides are TGTGCCAGTAGTATTTTCTCCCAGTCCTACGAGCAGTACTTC. As protein: CASSIFSQSYEQYF.

V and J are TRBV9 and TRBJ2-3; D is possibly TRBD1 (6 bases). The CDR3 covers 15 residues. Germline V gene data show CDR1 as SGDLS and CDR2 as YYNGEE. The V end was cut by 0 bases, the J end by 1 base, with 9 bases between. CDR3 bases: TGTGCCAGCAGCGTAGATCCAGGGGGCACAGATACGCAGTATTTT. Protein sequence: CASSVDPGGTDTQYF.

The rearrangement joins TRBV12-5 to TRBJ2-7, with D maybe TRBD1 (6 bases). The CDR3 runs to 12 residues. Trimming took 6 bases from V and 5 from J, leaving 11 bases between them. Germline V lookup: CDR1 LGHNT, CDR2 FRNRAP. CDR3 in amino acids: CASGSTGNEQYF. The DNA for the CDR3 is TGTGCTAGTGGCAGTACAGGGAACGAGCAGTACTTC.

The chain combines TRBV10-3 with TRBJ2-1, with 10 bases that match TRBD2. There are 17 residues in the CDR3. CDR1 and CDR2 (germline): ENHRY, SYGVKD. The trim removed 4 bases at V and 5 bases at J, leaving 11 bases unmatched. The CDR3 DNA is TGTGCCATCAGTGGCCCACTCCAGCGGGAGGGCCACAATGAGCAGTTCTTC. Translated: CAISGPLQREGHNEQFF.

CDR3 sequence (DNA): TGTGCCAGCAGTCCTAAATGGGGGCAGTTTTTTTCCTACGAGCAGTACTTC. It codes for CASSPKWGQFFSYEQYF. The J gene is TRBJ2-7, the V gene TRBV28, with D tentatively TRBD1 (6 bases). In germline, CDR1 is MDHEN, CDR2 SYDVKM. Deletions cut 5 bases from V and 1 base from J, with 21 bases between. CDR3 size: 17 residues.

This clone was recorded a few times. This sequence joins TRBV13 and TRBJ1-4, with TRBD1 matching over 9 bases. The CDR3 loop spans 12 amino acids. The germline gives CDR1 PRHDT, CDR2 FYEKMQ (reference sequence). V was pared by 6 bases and J by 13 bases, with 6 bases of the junction left unmatched. Here the CDR3 DNA reads TGTGCCAGCAGTTGGGACAGGGATCGACTGTTTTTT. Its protein product is CASSWDRDRLFF.

The CDR3 sequence: CASNSGRGNTEAFF. The CDR3 DNA reads TGTGCCAGCAACTCGGGGAGGGGAAACACTGAAGCTTTCTTT. The chain employs TRBV6-6 and TRBJ1-1; D is possibly TRBD1 (5 bases). V was clipped by 7 bases and J by 2 bases, with 14 bases between them. The germline gives CDR1 MNHNY, CDR2 SVGAGI (reference sequence). CDR3 length: 14 residues.

This chain joins TRBV4-2 and TRBJ2-5; 7 bases match TRBD2. From germline, CDR1 is LGHNA and CDR2 YNFKEQ. The CDR3 is 16 amino acids. After removal of 2 bases from V and 2 bases from J, the junction contained 8 bases not matched to a gene. The CDR3, as DNA: TGTGCCAGCAGCCAAAAGGGCGGGGGTACTCAAGAGACCCAGTACTTC. Residues: CASSQKGGGTQETQYF.

The V gene is TRBV11-2, the J gene TRBJ2-1, with 8 bases matching TRBD2. This CDR3 comprises 15 residues. CDR1 and CDR2 from the germline V gene are SGHAT and FQNNGV. Trimming took 5 bases from V and 6 from J; bases not matched to a gene: 9. The CDR3 loop reads CASSRERGRGNEQFF. CDR3 sequence (DNA): TGTGCCAGCAGCCGAGAGCGGGGGCGTGGCAATGAGCAGTTCTTC. Filled out from reference TRBV11-2 and TRBJ2-1, the complete variable domain reads EAGVAQSPRYKIIEKRQSVAFWCNPISGHATLYWYQQILGQGPKLLIQFQNNGVVDDSQLPKDRFSAERLKGVDSTLKIQPAKLEDSAVYLCASSRERGRGNEQFFGPGTRLTVL.

The chain joins TRBV7-9 to TRBJ2-7; D is possibly TRBD1 (5 bases). Germline loops: CDR1 SEHNR, CDR2 FQNEAQ (reference sequence). The CDR3 is 12 residues long. V was pared by 8 bases and J by 5 bases, with 13 bases between. As DNA, the CDR3 is TGTGCCAGCGACGATACAGGCGACGAGCAGTACTTC. This encodes CASDDTGDEQYF.

The chain employs TRBV6-6 and TRBJ2-2; D might be TRBD1 (6 bases). In germline, CDR1 is MNHNY, CDR2 SVGAGI (reference sequence). The CDR3 totals 12 residues. The V gene lost 6 bases and the J gene lost 8 bases, with 10 bases spanning the gap. DNA of the CDR3: TGTGCCAGCAGGACCGACAGGGGGGAGCTGTTTTTT. This translates into CASRTDRGELFF.

The J gene is TRBJ1-1, the V gene TRBV21-1. TRBV21-1 is designated a pseudogene. This CDR3 region has 15 residues. CDR3 amino acids: CASSKDAVRDTEAFF. In DNA, the CDR3 is TGTGCCAGCAGCAAAGATGCCGTCCGGGACACTGAAGCTTTCTTT.

The chain links TRBV19 to TRBJ2-6, with TRBD1 matching over 10 bases. V dropped 6 bases and J dropped 3; count of bases not matched to a gene: 2. The CDR3 is 15 residues long. CDR1 is LNHDA and CDR2 is SQIVND in the germline V gene (reference sequence). CDR3 loop: CASSGTGVGANVLTF. The CDR3 nucleotides are TGTGCCAGTAGCGGGACAGGGGTTGGGGCCAACGTCCTGACTTTC.

This clone was detected once. The CDR3 sequence is CASSLRRGNEQFF. The DNA of the CDR3 is TGTGCCAGCAGCTTACGTAGAGGAAATGAGCAGTTCTTC. V is TRBV7-3 and J is TRBJ2-1; D not resolved. Germline V gives CDR1 SGHTA, CDR2 FQGTGA. V lost 2 bases to trimming and J lost 7 bases, with 9 bases between them. CDR3 length: 13 amino acids.

The V and J genes are TRBV28 and TRBJ2-5; TRBD2 aligns across 11 bases. The CDR3 length is 14 residues. Germline CDR1 MDHEN, CDR2 SYDVKM. V lost 7 bases to trimming and J lost 3 bases; unmatched junction nucleotides: 4. The DNA for the CDR3 is TGTGCCAGCACTAGCGGGAGGACCGAAGAGACCCAGTACTTC. Amino acids: CASTSGRTEETQYF.

This chain links TRBV28 with TRBJ1-4, with TRBD1 matching over 8 bases. Germline CDR1 and CDR2: MDHEN and SYDVKM. There are 17 residues in the CDR3. J lost 8 bases, V lost 2 bases, and 13 bases had no gene match. The CDR3: CASSLGQGGRLREKLFF. DNA of the CDR3: TGTGCCAGCAGTTTAGGACAGGGTGGGAGGCTGAGGGAAAAACTGTTTTTT.

The rearrangement joins TRBV10-3 to TRBJ2-7, with 9 bases fitting TRBD1. The germline V gene has CDR1 ENHRY and CDR2 SYGVKD. Trimming removed 6 bases from V and 4 bases from J; junction bases left unmatched: 7. The CDR3 loop spans 14 amino acids. This CDR3 reads CAIRSGQGFYEQYF. The CDR3 DNA is TGTGCCATCAGGTCGGGACAGGGTTTTTACGAGCAGTACTTC.

This sequence joins TRBV7-8 and TRBJ1-2; TRBD1 matches 7 bases. CDR3 length equals 16 residues. V gave up 3 bases and J gave up 5 bases; unmatched junction bases: 12. Germline V lookup: CDR1 SGHVS, CDR2 FQNEAQ. The DNA of the CDR3 is TGTGCCAGCAGCTTCGACAGGGAGGTTGGGCTTTATGGCTACACCTTC. Amino acids: CASSFDREVGLYGYTF.

Only a few counts were recorded for this clone. This chain joins TRBV7-2 and TRBJ2-5, with a weak D call TRBD2 (5 bases). The CDR3 is 14 amino acids. Germline CDR1 reads SGHTA; CDR2 reads FQGNSA. V was clipped by 3 bases and J by 5 bases, with 13 bases between them. The CDR3 loop is CASSFGGRKETQYF. The CDR3 region has the DNA TGTGCCAGCAGCTTTGGAGGTAGAAAGGAGACCCAGTACTTC.

This chain joins TRBV7-2 and TRBJ2-7, with a possible D match to TRBD2 (6 bases). CDR1 is SGHTA, CDR2 FQGNSA, per germline. Trimming left V 2 bases short and J 3 bases short, with 11 bases between. CDR3 length equals 14 residues. This CDR3 is CASSLRADYYEQYF. The CDR3 region has the DNA TGTGCCAGCAGCTTAAGGGCGGACTACTACGAGCAGTACTTC.

This clone was seen just once. This chain joins TRBV20-1 and TRBJ2-1; 9 positions match TRBD1. The CDR3 extends over 16 amino acids. Per germline, CDR1 DFQATT and CDR2 SNEGSKA (reference sequence). The V and J ends lost 3 bases and 7 bases, in that order; junction bases with no gene match: 13. The CDR3 coding sequence is TGCAGTGCTAGTTACCCCGGGACAGGGTCCCTTAATGAGCAGTTCTTC. Protein sequence: CSASYPGTGSLNEQFF.

V gene TRBV28 combines with J gene TRBJ2-1, with D possibly TRBD2 on 6 matching bases. The CDR3 extends over 12 amino acids. Per the germline V gene, CDR1 is MDHEN and CDR2 is SYDVKM. V was shortened by 6 bases and J by 7 bases, with 10 bases between the two germline ends. In nucleotides, the CDR3 is TGTGCCAGCAGCCTGACTAGTAATGAGCAGTTCTTC. As protein: CASSLTSNEQFF.